This T cell receptor beta chain comes out of a study of early T cells in non-severe SARS-CoV-2 infection. Study-wide context: Unpaired chains resulted from sequencing bulk RNA of unsorted whole blood.

Molecules of cDNA were individually given unique molecular identifiers that were attached to them. MiXCR, applied by TCRdb to the 5' RACE reads, yields one record per CDR3 protein. The table shows 87,000 or so distinct CDR3 sequences, with approximately 13% occurring only once. Overall study results and limits: Anti-spike CD8 specificities were favored by VDJdb matching, whose results missed private and CD4 specificities.

On this clonotype: Its antigen is unidentified.

This CDR3 has 17 residues. V gave up 3 bases and J gave up 0 bases, with 15 bases separating them. Germline V gene lookup returns CDR1 DFQATT and CDR2 SNEGSKA (reference sequence). The receptor was derived from an adult who was a healthcare worker with PCR-confirmed SARS-CoV-2 infection or an uninfected control (not recorded which). Sequencing was performed on whole blood. The chain employs TRBV20-1 and TRBJ1-6, with a possible D match to TRBD1 (6 bases). CDR3 residues: CSASRGAGSSYNSPLHF. For the CDR3, the DNA is TGCAGTGCTAGCCGGGGGGCAGGGAGCTCCTATAATTCACCCCTCCACTTT.